The present entry profiles one T cell receptor beta chain with its context. The CDR3 extends over 14 amino acids. Trimming cost V 2 bases and J 5 bases; bases outside gene matches: 3. The record originates from a study of T cells in Graves' hyperthyroidism and ophthalmopathy. What was amplified from RNA transcripts were TCR beta CDR3 regions. The HTBI primer set served for first-round RT-PCR of the TCR CDR3. MiXCR, run by TCRdb on the multiplex PCR reads, gives a single entry per CDR3 protein. The table has fewer than 600,000 distinct CDR3 sequences, over 13% seen once. The specimen sequenced was blood. This TCR was sampled from a woman between 18 and 30 years old with Graves' hyperthyroidism. The V gene is TRBV12-3 or TRBV12-4, the J gene TRBJ2-3, with TRBD2 identical over 8 bases. For the CDR3, the DNA is TGTGCCAGCAGTTTAAGCGGGGGCAGAGATACGCAGTATTTT. The encoded protein is CASSLSGGRDTQYF.